These 20 T cell receptor beta chains were sequenced from one sample in a study of T-cell reconstitution after alpha-beta-depleted transplantation in children. A library of TCRbeta sequences, prepared with unique molecular identifiers, was generated. In TCRdb, the PCR reads were re-called with MiXCR into one record per CDR3 protein. In the table there are approximately 400,000 distinct CDR3 sequences, 9.5% to 13% of which are singletons. This sample comprised PBMCs from the stem cell graft donor, obtained from the stem cell graft. The receptor source for this set is a human donor who donated a stem cell graft to a child with acute myeloid leukemia.

This clonotype has just a few counts. The chain combines TRBV4-1 with TRBJ2-5; 12 bases are a match to TRBD2. The CDR3 sequence is 15 residues long. In germline, CDR1 is MGHRA, CDR2 YSYEKL. J gave up 5 bases and V 4 bases, and 5 bases lay outside the gene matches. The CDR3 region is CASSPSGGAGETQYF. Written as DNA, the CDR3 is TGCGCCAGCAGCCCTAGCGGGGGGGCCGGGGAGACCCAGTACTTC.

The table lists this clonotype with many counts. This rearrangement joins TRBV18 to TRBJ2-2; D gene unclear. The CDR3 spans 12 residues. The V gene's germline CDR1 is KGHSH and CDR2 LQKENI. The V end was cut by 0 bases, the J end by 7 bases, with 3 bases between. The CDR3 protein is CASSPPVGELFF. Written as DNA, the CDR3 is TGTGCCAGCTCACCACCCGTCGGGGAGCTGTTTTTT.

The V and J genes are TRBV12-3 or TRBV12-4 and TRBJ1-2; D is undetermined. This CDR3 spans 13 amino acids. V lost 4 bases, J lost 3 bases, and 9 bases lay in between. CDR3 DNA: TGTGCCAGCAGTTATAGGAGCGACTATGGCTACACCTTC. Its protein product is CASSYRSDYGYTF.

This clonotype turned up a few times. The chain couples TRBV20-1 to TRBJ2-1, with TRBD2 matching 10 bases. Germline lookup yields CDR1 DFQATT and CDR2 SNEGSKA (reference sequence). CDR3 length: 14 amino acids. The V and J ends lost 1 base and 7 bases, in that order; junction bases with no gene match: 4. The CDR3 reads CSARVSGGRNEQFF. CDR3 coding DNA: TGCAGTGCTAGAGTTAGCGGGGGGCGTAATGAGCAGTTCTTC.

DNA for the CDR3: TGTGCCTGGAGTACCGGCCTAGCGGGAGGGTCAGATACGCAGTATTTT. Amino acids: CAWSTGLAGGSDTQYF. The V gene is TRBV30, the J gene TRBJ2-3; 12 bases map to TRBD2. This CDR3 has 16 residues. CDR1 is GTSNPN, CDR2 SVGIG, per germline (reference sequence). The trim removed 2 bases at V and 4 bases at J, leaving 7 bases unmatched.

V gene TRBV30 combines with J gene TRBJ1-5; D perhaps matches TRBD1 (6 bases). Between the trimmed V and J ends, which lost 8 bases and 4 bases, there was a span of 21 bases. Germline V gene sequence: CDR1 GTSNPN, CDR2 SVGIG (reference sequence). This CDR3 comprises 15 residues. The CDR3 region has the DNA TGTGCCCACGGCCCCAGGGGAATACCTAATCAGCCCCAGCATTTT. Its protein product is CAHGPRGIPNQPQHF.

This clonotype was seen ten or more times. V is TRBV25-1 and J is TRBJ1-2, with 7 bases identical to TRBD1. Germline values: CDR1 MGHDK, CDR2 SYGVNS. CDR3 length: 14 amino acids. Unmatched junction bases numbered 4, after V lost 4 bases and J lost 2 bases. Here the CDR3 reads CASSVGGQNYGYTF. The CDR3 DNA reads TGTGCCAGCAGTGTAGGGGGACAGAACTATGGCTACACCTTC.

A few counts support this clonotype. The chain links TRBV7-2 to TRBJ2-5; possibly TRBD2 for D (6 bases). This CDR3 contains 15 residues. V dropped 7 bases and J dropped 5 bases, with 20 bases sitting between them. Germline loops: CDR1 SGHTA, CDR2 FQGNSA. CDR3 region: CASTPFNTGSETQYF. The DNA for the CDR3 is TGTGCCAGCACCCCGTTTAACACCGGGAGCGAGACCCAGTACTTC.

This clonotype was observed a handful of times. The gene calls are TRBV7-3 and TRBJ2-5; tentative D call: TRBD2 (5 bases). Trimming took 4 bases from V and 4 from J, leaving 13 bases between them. The CDR3 totals 14 residues. Germline V gene sequence: CDR1 SGHTA, CDR2 FQGTGA. CDR3 sequence: CASSYGGDGETQYF. The CDR3 nucleotides read TGTGCCAGCAGCTATGGAGGAGACGGAGAGACCCAGTACTTC.

The V call is TRBV6-5, the J call TRBJ2-3; D gene unclear. CDR1 is MNHEY and CDR2 is SVGAGI in the germline V gene. This CDR3 spans 16 amino acids. Trimming stripped 0 bases from V and 3 bases from J, with 13 bases between. The CDR3 DNA sequence: TGTGCCAGCAGTTACTCGCTGCGGTGGCTAACAGATACGCAGTATTTT. This translates into CASSYSLRWLTDTQYF.

There are many counts of this clonotype. Written as DNA, the CDR3 is TGCGCCAGCAGCCAGACTAGCGGGGGCTTAAATGAGCAGTTCTTC. Amino acid sequence: CASSQTSGGLNEQFF. The chain recombines TRBV4-1 with TRBJ2-1; 12 nucleotides line up with TRBD2. Germline V lookup: CDR1 MGHRA, CDR2 YSYEKL. This CDR3 contains 15 residues. Trimming at V came to 3 bases and at J to 7 bases, leaving 4 bases not matched to a gene.

This rearrangement joins TRBV15 to TRBJ2-2, with TRBD2 matching over 10 bases. The CDR3 loop spans 20 amino acids. Germline V gene sequence: CDR1 LNHNV, CDR2 YYDKDF (reference sequence). Trimming took 5 bases from V and 0 from J; bases not matched to a gene: 15. The CDR3: CATSGSLRFSGRTNTGELFF. CDR3 coding DNA: TGTGCCACCAGCGGAAGTTTACGGTTTAGCGGGAGGACGAACACCGGGGAGCTGTTTTTT.

The chain couples TRBV27 to TRBJ2-5; TRBD2 matches at 12 bases. The V segment lost 5 bases and the J segment 11 bases; nucleotides outside the gene matches: 9. The CDR3 totals 14 residues. Germline V gives CDR1 MNHEY, CDR2 SMNVEV (reference sequence). CDR3: CASSPGLAGTFQYF. The CDR3 nucleotides read TGTGCCAGCAGTCCAGGACTAGCGGGGACTTTTCAGTACTTC.

This clonotype was observed a handful of times. V is TRBV5-6 and J is TRBJ2-2, with 10 bases aligning to TRBD2. This CDR3 has 16 amino acids. CDR1 and CDR2 from the germline V gene are SGHDT and YYEEEE. J gave up 6 bases and V 2 bases, and 7 bases lay outside the gene matches. The CDR3 sequence: CASSFASGGAAGELFF. DNA for the CDR3: TGTGCCAGCAGCTTTGCCAGCGGGGGGGCGGCCGGGGAGCTGTTTTTT.

This clonotype was observed a few times. This chain connects TRBV20-1 to TRBJ2-3, with a weak D call TRBD1 (6 bases). Germline-derived CDR1 and CDR2 are DFQATT and SNEGSKA (reference sequence). The V gene lost 5 bases and the J gene lost 0 bases, with 15 bases spanning the gap. The length of the CDR3 is 15 residues. The CDR3 spells CSAPKGGSSTDTQYF. In DNA form, the CDR3 reads TGCAGTGCTCCTAAAGGGGGATCTAGCACAGATACGCAGTATTTT.

This rearrangement joins TRBV27 to TRBJ2-7, with 7 bases aligning to TRBD1. Per the germline V gene, CDR1 is MNHEY and CDR2 is SMNVEV (reference sequence). This CDR3 region has 17 residues. Trimming cost V 2 bases and J 2 bases; bases outside gene matches: 12. DNA for the CDR3: TGTGCCAGCAGTTTAGAAGGGATTCCGGGACAGACCTACGAGCAGTACTTC. Protein sequence: CASSLEGIPGQTYEQYF.

The J gene is TRBJ2-4, the V gene TRBV5-1; 7 bases are a match to TRBD1. V dropped 4 bases and J dropped 8; count of bases not matched to a gene: 21. The CDR3 is 18 residues long. Germline V gene sequence: CDR1 SGHRS, CDR2 YFSETQ. In DNA, the CDR3 is TGCGCCAGCAGCCCATTCGGCCGGGCCTCAGGGGGTAGCGACATTCAGTACTTC. Encoded protein: CASSPFGRASGGSDIQYF. Full variable domain (outside the CDR3, taken from reference TRBV5-1 and TRBJ2-4): KAGVTQTPRYLIKTRGQQVTLSCSPISGHRSVSWYQQTPGQGLQFLFEYFSETQRNKGNFPGRFSGRQFSNSRSEMNVSTLELGDSALYLCASSPFGRASGGSDIQYFGAGTRLSVL.

The V gene is TRBV7-3, the J gene TRBJ2-7; D tentatively fits TRBD1 or TRBD2 (5 bases each). CDR3 length: 13 residues. Deletions cut 0 bases from V and 6 bases from J, with 9 bases between. Germline CDR1 SGHTA, CDR2 FQGTGA. This chain's CDR3 is CASSLTIGAEQYF. Written as DNA, the CDR3 is TGTGCCAGCAGCTTAACGATCGGGGCCGAGCAGTACTTC.

There are a few counts of this clonotype. This sequence joins TRBV6-2 or TRBV6-3 and TRBJ1-5; D gene unclear. With 5 bases removed from V and 6 bases from J, the gap between germline ends came to 11 bases. The CDR3 contains 13 residues. The V gene's germline CDR1 is MNHEY and CDR2 SVGEGT. As DNA, the CDR3 is TGTGCCAGCAGTGACGATAGGCGTCAGCCCCAGCATTTT. Its protein is CASSDDRRQPQHF.

This clonotype was picked up many times. The chain employs TRBV5-1 and TRBJ2-5; 7 bases fit TRBD2. This CDR3 spans 15 amino acids. CDR1 SGHRS and CDR2 YFSETQ come from the germline V gene. With 4 bases clipped from V and 3 bases from J, the junction kept 9 bases outside the gene matches. CDR3 loop: CASSPRGAGEETQYF. For the CDR3, the DNA is TGCGCCAGCAGCCCCCGAGGGGCGGGAGAAGAGACCCAGTACTTC.